Each of the 27 T cell receptor beta chains below was sequenced from the same sample in a study of shared clonotypes between healthy human individuals. Measured with immunoSEQ multiplex PCR; TCRdb has only the in-frame clones, and not every one. The profile shows about 2.1 million clones, approximately 94% of them singletons. Terminally differentiated effector memory CD45RA+ cells were excluded from the naive CD8 cells, which were CD45RO-negative and positively selected for CCR7. Sample: naive CD8+ T cells from PBMCs. These receptors all come from a man in his late teens or twenties in good health. Some clones in this sample may be carry-over from other donors' samples.

The chain employs TRBV7-8 and TRBJ1-4; D unresolved. In germline, CDR1 is SGHVS, CDR2 FQNEAQ. Deletions cut 2 bases from V and 4 bases from J, with 8 bases between. The CDR3 has 14 amino acids. The CDR3 coding sequence is TGTGCCAGCAGCTTATGGGGAAATAATGAAAAACTGTTTTTT. This gives the protein CASSLWGNNEKLFF.

This clone was recorded only once. V is TRBV28 and J is TRBJ1-4; D possibly corresponds to TRBD1 (6 bases). From germline, CDR1 is MDHEN and CDR2 SYDVKM. The CDR3 totals 17 residues. V was cut by 5 bases and J by 1 base, with 17 bases left in between. CDR3 amino acids: CASSDLGGLGTNEKLFF. For the CDR3, the DNA is TGTGCCAGCAGTGATTTGGGGGGGCTCGGAACTAATGAAAAACTGTTTTTT.

This chain joins TRBV27 and TRBJ2-7; no clear D gene. CDR1 is MNHEY, CDR2 SMNVEV, per germline (reference sequence). Trimming removed 0 bases at V and 4 bases at J, with 13 bases between. CDR3 length: 15 residues. CDR3 in DNA: TGTGCCAGCAGTTTATCGGTGGCGAAAGGATACGAGCAGTACTTC. Amino acid sequence: CASSLSVAKGYEQYF.

This clone has just one count. The chain carries TRBV28 and TRBJ2-1; D may be TRBD1 (6 bases). Between the trimmed V and J ends, which lost 6 bases and 8 bases, there was a span of 14 bases. Germline CDR1 MDHEN, CDR2 SYDVKM. CDR3 length: 13 residues. The CDR3 DNA sequence: TGTGCCAGCAGGGTTACAGGGACGGATGAGCAGTTCTTC. Translated: CASRVTGTDEQFF. The variable domain in full, with the rest retrieved from reference TRBV28 and TRBJ2-1, is DVKVTQSSRYLVKRTGEKVFLECVQDMDHENMFWYRQDPGLGLRLIYFSYDVKMKEKGDIPEGYSVSREKKERFSLILESASTNQTSMYLCASRVTGTDEQFFGPGTRLTVL.

This rearrangement joins TRBV19 to TRBJ2-2; TRBD1 is a possible D gene (5 bases). This CDR3 comprises 15 residues. V lost 5 bases to trimming and J lost 6 bases, with 16 bases between them. Germline V gene sequence: CDR1 LNHDA, CDR2 SQIVND (reference sequence). CDR3 protein: CASSGALQRPGELFF. Written as DNA, the CDR3 is TGTGCCAGTAGTGGGGCCCTTCAGCGCCCCGGGGAGCTGTTTTTT.

V usage is TRBV15 and J usage is TRBJ2-2, with D unclear. This CDR3 comprises 14 residues. The V gene lost 1 base and the J gene lost 6 bases, with 9 bases spanning the gap. CDR1 and CDR2 (germline): LNHNV, YYDKDF (reference sequence). The CDR3 reads CATSRGEGPGELFF. The DNA for the CDR3 is TGTGCCACCAGCAGAGGCGAAGGGCCCGGGGAGCTGTTTTTT.

The rearrangement joins TRBV30 to TRBJ2-5, with 9 positions matching TRBD1. The ends lost 2 bases at V and 1 base at J; junction bases unmatched: 2. In germline, CDR1 is GTSNPN, CDR2 SVGIG (reference sequence). CDR3 length: 14 amino acids. CDR3 region: CAWSTGQGQETQYF. The CDR3 DNA reads TGTGCCTGGAGTACGGGACAGGGCCAAGAGACCCAGTACTTC.

This chain joins TRBV14 and TRBJ2-3, with D hard to call. The CDR3 totals 15 residues. The V gene lost 4 bases and the J gene lost 5 bases, with 16 bases spanning the gap. The V gene's germline CDR1 is SGHDN and CDR2 FVKESK. In nucleotides, the CDR3 is TGTGCCAGCAGCCCGAGAGTAGCTTATGGAGATACGCAGTATTTT. It translates to CASSPRVAYGDTQYF.

This sequence joins TRBV13 and TRBJ2-5; D ambiguous. The CDR3 loop spans 14 amino acids. Germline CDR1 and CDR2: PRHDT and FYEKMQ (reference sequence). Trimming removed 3 bases at V and 2 bases at J, with 10 bases between. CDR3 loop: CASSFLRLQETQYF. CDR3 coding DNA: TGTGCCAGCAGCTTCTTGCGGCTTCAAGAGACCCAGTACTTC.

The CDR3 loop is CASSRRNTEAFF. CDR3 bases: TGTGCCAGTAGTCGCCGGAACACTGAAGCTTTCTTT. The chain is built from TRBV19 and TRBJ1-1; D is ambiguous. The V gene lost 5 bases and the J gene lost 1 base, with 5 bases spanning the gap. The CDR3 is made up of 12 amino acids. Germline assignment: CDR1 LNHDA and CDR2 SQIVND (reference sequence).

The genes are TRBV6-5 and TRBJ1-4; D gene unclear. In germline, CDR1 is MNHEY, CDR2 SVGAGI. The V gene lost 11 bases and the J gene lost 8 bases, with 12 bases spanning the gap. There are 11 residues in the CDR3. As DNA, the CDR3 is TGTGCCGGATGGGTTTGGGAAAAACTGTTTTTT. Its translation: CAGWVWEKLFF.

The chain joins TRBV5-1 to TRBJ2-1; 10 bases align to TRBD1. The J segment lost 14 bases and the V segment lost 4 bases, leaving 12 bases of the junction unmatched. The CDR3 has 14 amino acids. The germline CDR1 and CDR2 sequences are SGHRS and YFSETQ. CDR3 region: CASSPEMDRGGKFF. The CDR3 nucleotides read TGCGCCAGCAGCCCCGAGATGGACAGGGGGGGAAAGTTCTTC. Full variable domain (rest looked up from reference TRBV5-1 and TRBJ2-1): KAGVTQTPRYLIKTRGQQVTLSCSPISGHRSVSWYQQTPGQGLQFLFEYFSETQRNKGNFPGRFSGRQFSNSRSEMNVSTLELGDSALYLCASSPEMDRGGKFFGPGTRLTVL.

CDR3 region: CATGRTGTDTQYF. The CDR3 region has the DNA TGTGCCACCGGGAGGACAGGCACAGATACGCAGTATTTT. The chain recombines TRBV15 with TRBJ2-3, with D possibly called TRBD1 or TRBD2 (6 bases each). In germline, CDR1 is LNHNV, CDR2 YYDKDF (reference sequence). With 8 bases removed from V and 1 base from J, the gap between germline ends came to 10 bases. The CDR3 spans 13 residues.

V gene TRBV29-1 combines with J gene TRBJ2-7; a possible D gene is TRBD1 (6 bases). The V gene lost 4 bases and the J gene lost 0 bases, with 13 bases spanning the gap. Germline CDR1 is SQVTM and CDR2 is ANQGSEA. This CDR3 region has 14 residues. CDR3 coding DNA: TGCAGCGTTGTAGGGGGAAGAAGCTCCTACGAGCAGTACTTC. This codes for CSVVGGRSSYEQYF.

The gene calls are TRBV12-5 and TRBJ1-1, with D unresolved. The CDR3 extends over 15 amino acids. CDR1 and CDR2 (germline): LGHNT, FRNRAP. V lost 7 bases to trimming and J lost 4 bases, with 19 bases between them. CDR3 sequence reads: CASVPDQLTSTEAFF. The CDR3 nucleotides are TGTGCTAGTGTCCCAGATCAATTGACGTCCACTGAAGCTTTCTTT. The entire variable domain, with the rest obtained from reference TRBV12-5 and TRBJ1-1, is as follows: DARVTQTPRHKVTEMGQEVTMRCQPILGHNTVFWYRQTMMQGLELLAYFRNRAPLDDSGMPKDRFSAEMPDATLATLKIQPSEPRDSAVYFCASVPDQLTSTEAFFGQGTRLTVV.

The V gene is TRBV11-2, the J gene TRBJ2-7, with D uncertain. The CDR3 spans 13 residues. V dropped 5 bases and J dropped 1 base, with 9 bases sitting between them. The V gene's germline CDR1 is SGHAT and CDR2 FQNNGV. The CDR3 sequence is CASSIRQSYEQYF. In nucleotides, the CDR3 is TGTGCCAGCAGCATCCGTCAGTCCTACGAGCAGTACTTC.

The V and J genes are TRBV28 and TRBJ2-3; 13 positions match TRBD2. Germline values: CDR1 MDHEN, CDR2 SYDVKM. The CDR3 loop spans 16 amino acids. J lost 2 bases, V lost 8 bases, and 7 bases had no gene match. The CDR3 DNA is TGTGCCAGCGGGTTGGGACTAGCGGGACCCACAGATACGCAGTATTTT. Its protein product is CASGLGLAGPTDTQYF.

This clone was seen a single time. The chain carries TRBV19 and TRBJ1-1, with a tentative D call TRBD1 (6 bases). From germline, CDR1 is LNHDA and CDR2 SQIVND (reference sequence). The CDR3 contains 16 residues. Trimming stripped 6 bases from V and 3 bases from J, with 20 bases between. CDR3 in amino acids: CASRDSGERRYTEAFF. The CDR3 DNA follows: TGTGCCAGTAGAGACTCAGGGGAGCGTCGGTACACTGAAGCTTTCTTT.

This rearrangement joins TRBV6-5 to TRBJ2-1, with D possibly matching TRBD2 (6 bases). Trimming shortened V by 0 bases and J by 8 bases, and 11 bases separated the two germline ends. The CDR3 is made up of 14 amino acids. Germline V lookup: CDR1 MNHEY, CDR2 SVGAGI. The CDR3 region is CASSYSPGSDEQFF. The CDR3 coding sequence is TGTGCCAGCAGTTACTCGCCCGGGAGCGATGAGCAGTTCTTC.

The V call is TRBV6-6, the J call TRBJ2-3, with a possible D match to TRBD2 (5 bases). V was pared by 7 bases and J by 2 bases, with 16 bases between. Germline-derived CDR1 and CDR2 are MNHNY and SVGAGI (reference sequence). The CDR3 contains 15 residues. In DNA form, the CDR3 reads TGTGCCAGCAATTTAATGTCTAGCCCCACAGATACGCAGTATTTT. Amino acid sequence: CASNLMSSPTDTQYF.

The CDR3 DNA is TGTGCCAGCAGTCGACCCACGGGACAAGACACCGGGGAGCTGTTTTTT. Translating it yields CASSRPTGQDTGELFF. The chain has TRBV7-9 and TRBJ2-2; maybe TRBD1 (6 bases). The CDR3 contains 16 residues. Germline V gene lookup returns CDR1 SEHNR and CDR2 FQNEAQ (reference sequence). V lost 6 bases and J 3 bases, leaving 17 bases between the germline ends. The complete variable domain, with remaining parts taken from reference TRBV7-9 and TRBJ2-2, reads DTGVSQNPRHKITKRGQNVTFRCDPISEHNRLYWYRQTLGQGPEFLTYFQNEAQLEKSRLLSDRFSAERPKGSFSTLEIQRTEQGDSAMYLCASSRPTGQDTGELFFGEGSRLTVL.

The rearrangement uses TRBV5-4 and TRBJ2-4, with 7 positions matching TRBD2. Unmatched junction bases numbered 3, after V lost 0 bases and J lost 0 bases. Germline V gives CDR1 SGHNT, CDR2 YYREEE (reference sequence). The CDR3 covers 16 residues. CDR3 loop: CASSLVPSGAKNIQYF. The CDR3 DNA sequence: TGTGCCAGCAGCTTGGTCCCTAGCGGAGCCAAAAACATTCAGTACTTC.

The chain combines TRBV19 with TRBJ2-3; D not certain. Germline-derived CDR1 and CDR2 are LNHDA and SQIVND (reference sequence). The V end lost 6 bases, the J end lost 2 bases, and 9 bases lay between the germline ends. This CDR3 contains 13 residues. The CDR3 nucleotides are TGTGCCAGTAGCGACCCCCTCACAGATACGCAGTATTTT. As protein: CASSDPLTDTQYF.

V gene TRBV6-5 combines with J gene TRBJ2-1, with D hard to call. Per germline, CDR1 MNHEY and CDR2 SVGAGI. The CDR3 runs 12 residues. Trimming stripped 6 bases from V and 0 bases from J, with 3 bases between. The CDR3 region is CASRASYNEQFF. The CDR3 DNA follows: TGTGCCAGCAGAGCCTCCTACAATGAGCAGTTCTTC.

The DNA of the CDR3 is TGTGCCAGCAGCGTATGGGATTGGACAGAAGAAGCTTTCTTT. Translation: CASSVWDWTEEAFF. The V gene is TRBV9, the J gene TRBJ1-1, with a weak D call TRBD1 (6 bases). The germline CDR1 and CDR2 sequences are SGDLS and YYNGEE. V was trimmed by 1 base and J by 8 bases, leaving 15 bases between them. The CDR3 has 14 amino acids.

This sequence joins TRBV4-2 and TRBJ2-7; D gene ambiguous. The V end lost 0 bases, the J end lost 3 bases, and 9 bases lay between the germline ends. Germline values: CDR1 LGHNA, CDR2 YNFKEQ. The CDR3 spans 14 residues. The CDR3 sequence is CASSQDLVVYEQYF. In DNA form, the CDR3 reads TGTGCCAGCAGCCAAGACCTAGTGGTCTACGAGCAGTACTTC.

This clone has a handful of counts. V is TRBV2 and J is TRBJ2-7, with a weak D call TRBD1 (5 bases). The CDR3 loop spans 15 amino acids. Per the germline V gene, CDR1 is SNHLY and CDR2 is FYNNEI. V was trimmed by 4 bases and J by 3 bases, leaving 16 bases between them. For the CDR3, the DNA is TGTGCCAGCAGTGGAAGGGGCAGGGTTAGCTACGAGCAGTACTTC. Amino acid sequence: CASSGRGRVSYEQYF.